Listed below are T cell receptor beta chains from one sample, sequenced in a study of early T cells in non-severe SARS-CoV-2 infection. TCRdb independently ran MiXCR on the 5' RACE reads; one entry per CDR3 protein. Here the sample spans tens of thousands of distinct CDR3 sequences, less than 15% being singletons. The sequencing here drew on whole blood, taken at baseline. These receptors were collected from an adult who was a healthcare worker with PCR-confirmed SARS-CoV-2 infection or an uninfected control (not recorded which). The donor label of this sample is uncertain. The CDR3 runs from the conserved cysteine through the conserved F or W. Each record gives: J gene, D gene, CDR3 length, V gene, clone size, CDR3 DNA, CDR3 protein. A D gene is named only where the DNA matches it firmly. For some rows the clone size is stated as once, few or many, or as a class when expanded; others skip it.

j_call: TRBJ2-1
d_call: -
cdr3_length: 14
v_call: TRBV20-1
clone_size: many
cdr3_nt: TGCAGTGCGGCAAAGGCAGCCGGGTACAATGAGCAGTTCTTC
cdr3_aa: CSAAKAAGYNEQFF

j_call: TRBJ1-2
d_call: -
cdr3_length: 13
v_call: TRBV7-2
clone_size: few
cdr3_nt: TGTGCCAGCAGCCGTAGGACCGCTTATGGCTACACCTTC
cdr3_aa: CASSRRTAYGYTF

j_call: TRBJ2-7
d_call: TRBD1
cdr3_length: 15
v_call: TRBV12-3/TRBV12-4
clone_size: few
cdr3_nt: TGTGCCAGCAGTCGGCACATGGACAGGGCTTACGAGCAGTACTTC
cdr3_aa: CASSRHMDRAYEQYF

j_call: TRBJ1-1
d_call: -
cdr3_length: 14
v_call: TRBV4-1
clone_size: many
cdr3_nt: TGCGCCAGCAGCCCTGGGGGCGGCACCCGGGAAGCTTTCTTT
cdr3_aa: CASSPGGGTREAFF

j_call: TRBJ2-5
d_call: -
cdr3_length: 14
v_call: TRBV11-2
clone_size: many
cdr3_nt: TGTGCCAGCAGCCGACAGCCAAGGGGAGAGACCCAGTACTTC
cdr3_aa: CASSRQPRGETQYF

j_call: TRBJ2-2
d_call: TRBD1
cdr3_length: 16
v_call: TRBV7-2
clone_size: many
cdr3_nt: TGTGCCAGCAGCCCAAGGACAGGAATGCTCACCGGGGAGCTGTTTTTT
cdr3_aa: CASSPRTGMLTGELFF

j_call: TRBJ2-1
d_call: -
cdr3_length: 13
v_call: TRBV6-1
clone_size: -
cdr3_nt: TGTGCCAGCACCAGGACAGACTACAATGAGCAGTTCTTC
cdr3_aa: CASTRTDYNEQFF

j_call: TRBJ2-3
d_call: TRBD2
cdr3_length: 15
v_call: TRBV6-5
clone_size: many
cdr3_nt: TGTGCCAGCAGTTCAAAGCGGGGGCCCACAGATACGCAGTATTTT
cdr3_aa: CASSSKRGPTDTQYF

j_call: TRBJ2-3
d_call: -
cdr3_length: 15
v_call: TRBV7-6
clone_size: few
cdr3_nt: TGTGCCAGCAGCTTAGTGTCGCCTTCGGCAGATACGCAGTATTTT
cdr3_aa: CASSLVSPSADTQYF

j_call: TRBJ1-2
d_call: TRBD1
cdr3_length: 16
v_call: TRBV4-2
clone_size: few
cdr3_nt: TGTGCCAGCAGCCACCCTGACAGGGGCCAAAACTATGGCTACACCTTC
cdr3_aa: CASSHPDRGQNYGYTF

j_call: TRBJ2-1
d_call: -
cdr3_length: 15
v_call: TRBV11-2
clone_size: few
cdr3_nt: TGTGCCAGCAGCTCAATAACGGGAGCTTACAATGAGCAGTTCTTC
cdr3_aa: CASSSITGAYNEQFF

j_call: TRBJ2-7
d_call: TRBD1
cdr3_length: 17
v_call: TRBV3-1
clone_size: many
cdr3_nt: TGTGCCAGCAGCCAAGACTACCGGGACAGCCTTTCCTACGAGCAGTACTTC
cdr3_aa: CASSQDYRDSLSYEQYF

j_call: TRBJ2-1
d_call: -
cdr3_length: 10
v_call: TRBV7-9
clone_size: few
cdr3_nt: TGTGCCCTAGATCCGCATGAGCAGTTCTTC
cdr3_aa: CALDPHEQFF

j_call: TRBJ2-1
d_call: TRBD2
cdr3_length: 18
v_call: TRBV18
clone_size: few
cdr3_nt: TGTGCCAGCTCACCCTGGGTTAGCGGGAGTATTACCTACAATGAGCAGTTCTTC
cdr3_aa: CASSPWVSGSITYNEQFF

j_call: TRBJ2-2
d_call: -
cdr3_length: 15
v_call: TRBV5-1
clone_size: -
cdr3_nt: TGCGCCAGCAGCTTGGACGATCCGAACACCGGGGAGCTGTTTTTT
cdr3_aa: CASSLDDPNTGELFF

j_call: TRBJ2-1
d_call: TRBD2
cdr3_length: 17
v_call: TRBV12-3/TRBV12-4
clone_size: -
cdr3_nt: TGTGCCAGCACCGTAGGGACTAGCGGGGGGTACTACAATGAGCAGTTCTTC
cdr3_aa: CASTVGTSGGYYNEQFF

j_call: TRBJ2-1
d_call: TRBD2
cdr3_length: 16
v_call: TRBV27
clone_size: -
cdr3_nt: TGTGCCAGCAGACCCCTAGCGGTTAAGAAGAACAATGAGCAGTTCTTC
cdr3_aa: CASRPLAVKKNNEQFF